This passage covers 32 T cell receptor beta chains from one sample sequenced in a study of T cells in Graves' hyperthyroidism and ophthalmopathy. From RNA transcripts, TCR beta CDR3 regions were amplified. Initially, a first-round RT-PCR of the TCR CDR3 employed the HTBI primer set. TCRdb reprocessed the multiplex PCR reads via MiXCR and lists one record per CDR3 protein. Among fewer than 850,000 distinct CDR3 sequences listed, 17% were seen once. Sequences were obtained from blood. These receptors were collected from a man aged 50-59 years with Graves' hyperthyroidism.

This clonotype was seen many times. This chain joins TRBV20-1 and TRBJ1-5, with a possible D match to TRBD1 (5 bases). Germline V gene sequence: CDR1 DFQATT, CDR2 SNEGSKA (reference sequence). Deletions cut 0 bases from V and 5 bases from J, with 20 bases between. This CDR3 comprises 17 residues. The CDR3 protein is CSARDLGGNPAYQPQHF. The CDR3 nucleotides read TGCAGTGCTAGAGATTTGGGGGGGAACCCCGCGTATCAGCCCCAGCATTTT.

This clonotype showed up many times. V usage is TRBV20-1 and J usage is TRBJ2-7, with D unresolved. The CDR3 is 11 residues long. The V gene's germline CDR1 is DFQATT and CDR2 SNEGSKA (reference sequence). Trimming pared 5 bases from V and 5 bases from J, leaving 10 bases between. The CDR3 protein is CSARSPHEQYF. DNA of the CDR3: TGCAGTGCTCGCAGCCCCCACGAGCAGTACTTC.

The chain carries TRBV28 and TRBJ1-1; D possibly corresponds to TRBD1 (6 bases). CDR1 and CDR2 (germline): MDHEN, SYDVKM. The CDR3 runs 15 residues. With 5 bases removed from V and 5 bases from J, the gap between germline ends came to 18 bases. The CDR3: CASSPHIQGRTEAFF. The DNA of the CDR3 is TGTGCCAGCAGTCCCCATATACAGGGTAGAACTGAAGCTTTCTTT.

This clonotype was seen repeatedly, ten times or more. The genes are TRBV27 and TRBJ2-1; D might be TRBD1 or TRBD2, each matching 5 bases. This CDR3 comprises 17 residues. Trimming shortened V by 2 bases and J by 3 bases, and 17 bases separated the two germline ends. CDR1 and CDR2 from the germline V gene are MNHEY and SMNVEV (reference sequence). CDR3 region: CASSLGGVKSGYNEQFF. DNA for the CDR3: TGTGCCAGCAGTTTAGGGGGAGTAAAATCGGGCTACAATGAGCAGTTCTTC.

This clonotype was recorded many times. The V call is TRBV27, the J call TRBJ2-1; weak D call: TRBD2 (5 bases). V was trimmed by 4 bases and J by 4 bases, leaving 14 bases between them. The CDR3 spans 15 residues. Germline-derived CDR1 and CDR2 are MNHEY and SMNVEV (reference sequence). The CDR3, as DNA: TGTGCCAGCAGTTCGGACTCCCGGACTTACAATGAGCAGTTCTTC. It translates to CASSSDSRTYNEQFF.

There are many counts of this clonotype. This rearrangement joins TRBV7-3 to TRBJ2-5, with 9 bases matching TRBD1. Per the germline V gene, CDR1 is SGHTA and CDR2 is FQGTGA. The CDR3 covers 13 residues. The junction had 3 bases not matched to a gene; V was cut back by 5 bases and J by 5 bases. CDR3 DNA sequence: TGTGCCAGCAGCAAGGACAGGGGTGAGACCCAGTACTTC. Encoded protein: CASSKDRGETQYF. Full variable domain (remainder filled in from reference TRBV7-3 and TRBJ2-5): GAGVSQTPSNKVTEKGKYVELRCDPISGHTALYWYRQSLGQGPEFLIYFQGTGAADDSGLPNDRFFAVRPEGSVSTLKIQRTERGDSAVYLCASSKDRGETQYFGPGTRLLVL.

The CDR3 DNA is TGTGCCAGTAGTACCAGCCTAACCGGGGAGCTGTTTTTT. Its protein is CASSTSLTGELFF. The chain recombines TRBV19 with TRBJ2-2; no definite D call. V was clipped by 4 bases and J by 5 bases, with 8 bases between them. The CDR3 runs to 13 residues. Germline V CDR1 and CDR2: LNHDA, SQIVND (reference sequence).

The chain recombines TRBV19 with TRBJ2-2, with TRBD2 matching 10 bases. Germline V gene lookup returns CDR1 LNHDA and CDR2 SQIVND (reference sequence). There are 18 residues in the CDR3. V lost 5 bases to trimming and J lost 6 bases; unmatched junction nucleotides: 15. The CDR3 region has the DNA TGTGCCAGTAGTTGGCTAGCGGGAGATACCCCGCCCGCCGGGGAGCTGTTTTTT. Translating gives CASSWLAGDTPPAGELFF.

The V and J genes are TRBV30 and TRBJ2-1; D is ambiguous. V lost 4 bases to trimming and J lost 5 bases, with 12 bases between them. The CDR3 is made up of 13 amino acids. Germline assignment: CDR1 GTSNPN and CDR2 SVGIG (reference sequence). For the CDR3, the DNA is TGTGCCTGGAACCTAGGGATGAACAATGAGCAGTTCTTC. Amino acids: CAWNLGMNNEQFF.

This clonotype came up once. V and J are TRBV20-1 and TRBJ1-6; D is undetermined. Per the germline V gene, CDR1 is DFQATT and CDR2 is SNEGSKA (reference sequence). The V and J ends lost 3 bases and 7 bases respectively, with 10 bases between them. The CDR3 covers 13 residues. The chain's CDR3 is CSASRTANSPLHF. CDR3 DNA: TGCAGTGCTAGCCGCACGGCCAATTCACCCCTCCACTTT.

The table lists this clonotype with many counts. The chain joins TRBV5-1 to TRBJ2-1; D is unclear. Deletions cut 1 base from V and 0 bases from J, with 8 bases between. Germline lookup yields CDR1 SGHRS and CDR2 YFSETQ. The CDR3 runs 15 residues. CDR3: CASSLSESSYNEQFF. CDR3 coding DNA: TGCGCCAGCAGCTTGTCGGAGAGCTCCTACAATGAGCAGTTCTTC.

The J gene is TRBJ1-3, the V gene TRBV18; 7 bases are a match to TRBD1. V gave up 3 bases and J gave up 3 bases; unmatched junction bases: 2. CDR3 size: 14 residues. The germline CDR1 and CDR2 sequences are KGHSH and LQKENI. For the CDR3, the DNA is TGTGCCAGCTCACCCGACAGGGATGGAAACACCATATATTTT. As protein: CASSPDRDGNTIYF.

The table lists this clonotype with many counts. The chain combines TRBV3-1 with TRBJ2-3; 8 bases fit TRBD1. The CDR3 length is 15 residues. Germline V CDR1 and CDR2: LGHDT, YNNKEL (reference sequence). The V segment lost 4 bases and the J segment 3 bases; nucleotides outside the gene matches: 6. Written as DNA, the CDR3 is TGTGCCAGCAGCCCCTCAGGGGGCAGGACAGATACGCAGTATTTT. Its protein product is CASSPSGGRTDTQYF.

The gene calls are TRBV7-2 and TRBJ2-1; D remains unclear. V shed 5 bases and J shed 8 bases, with 16 bases lying between them. The CDR3 is 14 amino acids. From germline, CDR1 is SGHTA and CDR2 FQGNSA. The CDR3 protein is CASSRARYQDEQFF. Here the CDR3 DNA reads TGTGCCAGCAGCCGGGCGAGATACCAGGATGAGCAGTTCTTC.

V gene TRBV20-1 combines with J gene TRBJ2-3, with 11 bases that match TRBD2. The CDR3 runs 15 residues. Per the germline V gene, CDR1 is DFQATT and CDR2 is SNEGSKA (reference sequence). V was pared by 5 bases and J by 4 bases, with 8 bases of the junction left unmatched. The CDR3 here is CSAPRLAGLPDTQYF. CDR3 DNA: TGCAGTGCTCCTCGACTAGCGGGACTCCCAGATACGCAGTATTTT.

V gene TRBV5-1 combines with J gene TRBJ2-1; 13 bases align to TRBD2. V was pared by 2 bases and J by 8 bases, with 4 bases of the junction left unmatched. The length of the CDR3 is 15 residues. Germline CDR1 is SGHRS and CDR2 is YFSETQ. This CDR3 is CASSFGLAGEYEQFF. The CDR3 coding sequence is TGCGCCAGCAGCTTCGGACTAGCGGGAGAATATGAGCAGTTCTTC.

This clonotype was seen repeatedly, ten times or more. The rearrangement uses TRBV5-1 and TRBJ2-1; D is tentatively TRBD1 or TRBD2 (5 bases each). This CDR3 is built from 16 residues. V was clipped by 4 bases and J by 7 bases, with 21 bases between them. CDR1 and CDR2 from the germline V gene are SGHRS and YFSETQ. Here the CDR3 reads CASSQELGRSGNEQFF. The CDR3 DNA sequence: TGCGCCAGCAGCCAAGAGTTGGGACGCTCTGGTAATGAGCAGTTCTTC.

This clonotype was observed at least ten times. The chain uses TRBV3-1 and TRBJ1-1; D gene ambiguous. Trimming took off 4 bases at V and 4 bases at J, with 4 bases between the two ends. Germline assignment: CDR1 LGHDT and CDR2 YNNKEL (reference sequence). This CDR3 is 11 amino acids long. The CDR3: CASSRSTEAFF. Here the CDR3 DNA reads TGTGCCAGCAGCCGGAGCACTGAAGCTTTCTTT.

This clonotype was seen at least ten times. The gene calls are TRBV28 and TRBJ2-2; 11 nucleotides align to TRBD1. This CDR3 comprises 14 residues. V gave up 7 bases and J gave up 5 bases; unmatched junction bases: 3. The germline CDR1 and CDR2 sequences are MDHEN and SYDVKM. CDR3: CASTRDRGTGELFF. CDR3 sequence (DNA): TGTGCCAGCACCCGGGACAGGGGGACCGGGGAGCTGTTTTTT.

The J gene is TRBJ1-2, the V gene TRBV7-9; 7 bases agree with TRBD1. The CDR3 consists of 13 residues. Trimming cost V 3 bases and J 7 bases; bases outside gene matches: 5. The germline gives CDR1 SEHNR, CDR2 FQNEAQ (reference sequence). In nucleotides, the CDR3 is TGTGCCAGCAGCTTCACAGGGGCGGCTGGCTACACCTTC. It specifies CASSFTGAAGYTF.

In its sample, this clonotype was seen a few times. The chain uses TRBV19 and TRBJ2-3, with 9 bases aligning to TRBD2. With 4 bases clipped from V and 6 bases from J, the junction kept 14 bases outside the gene matches. CDR3 length: 17 residues. The germline V gene encodes CDR1 LNHDA and CDR2 SQIVND (reference sequence). This CDR3 is CASSNPPTAGGKDTQYF. The DNA of the CDR3 is TGTGCCAGTAGTAACCCCCCAACAGCGGGAGGAAAGGATACGCAGTATTTT.

The rearrangement uses TRBV20-1 and TRBJ2-7; no definite D call. Trimming left V 2 bases short and J 2 bases short, with 13 bases between. The germline V gene has CDR1 DFQATT and CDR2 SNEGSKA (reference sequence). This CDR3 has 14 residues. The DNA for the CDR3 is TGCAGTGCTAGAATAGCAGTTGGCCCCTACGAGCAGTACTTC. It yields the protein CSARIAVGPYEQYF.

There are a few counts of this clonotype. The chain links TRBV14 to TRBJ2-1, with TRBD2 as a possible D gene (5 bases). CDR3 size: 16 residues. Germline CDR1 SGHDN, CDR2 FVKESK. V lost 0 bases and J lost 3, with 12 bases in between. The CDR3 coding sequence is TGTGCCAGCAGCCAAGATTGGCGAACTAGCTACAATGAGCAGTTCTTC. Translating it yields CASSQDWRTSYNEQFF.

The genes are TRBV2 and TRBJ1-2; D might be TRBD1 (5 bases). The CDR3 spans 14 residues. The V end lost 7 bases, the J end lost 7 bases, and 19 bases lay between the germline ends. Looked up from germline, CDR1 is SNHLY and CDR2 is FYNNEI. CDR3 protein: CASIYQRGGAGYTF. CDR3 DNA: TGTGCCAGCATATACCAGCGCGGGGGAGCTGGCTACACCTTC.

This clonotype has a count of ten or more. The J gene is TRBJ2-1, the V gene TRBV7-3, with 12 bases aligning to TRBD2. Trimming cost V 5 bases and J 8 bases; bases outside gene matches: 13. The CDR3 has 17 amino acids. Germline V CDR1 and CDR2: SGHTA, FQGTGA. In nucleotides, the CDR3 is TGTGCCAGCAGCCCCATGGTTCCTAGCGGGAGGGCCCATGAGCAGTTCTTC. This translates into CASSPMVPSGRAHEQFF.

This clonotype was counted only a few times. V usage is TRBV30 and J usage is TRBJ2-3; TRBD2 matches at 8 bases. CDR1 and CDR2 from the germline V gene are GTSNPN and SVGIG (reference sequence). The CDR3 contains 15 residues. V lost 0 bases, J lost 5 bases, and 7 bases stayed unmatched. Here the CDR3 reads CAWSVIAGTKDTQYF. The CDR3 nucleotides read TGTGCCTGGAGTGTTATAGCGGGAACCAAAGATACGCAGTATTTT.

The chain joins TRBV28 to TRBJ1-2, with no clear D. Trimming took off 7 bases at V and 6 bases at J, with 9 bases between the two ends. CDR1 and CDR2 from the germline V gene are MDHEN and SYDVKM. The CDR3 length is 11 residues. The CDR3 DNA reads as TGTGCCAGCAATACAATGAATGGCTACACCTTC. Translation: CASNTMNGYTF.

This clonotype has ten or more counts. The chain combines TRBV28 with TRBJ2-2, with D uncertain. CDR1 MDHEN and CDR2 SYDVKM come from the germline V gene. V was cut by 8 bases and J by 6 bases, with 4 bases left in between. The CDR3 length is 10 residues. CDR3 in amino acids: CASGPGELFF. The CDR3 DNA follows: TGTGCCAGCGGCCCCGGGGAGCTGTTTTTT.

This clonotype was observed many times. The gene calls are TRBV11-2 and TRBJ2-1; 7 nucleotides agree with TRBD1. Losses at the gene ends were 1 base for V and 9 bases for J; bases not matched to a gene: 6. CDR1 and CDR2 from the germline V gene are SGHAT and FQNNGV. The CDR3 is 14 amino acids. The CDR3 spells CASSLGQGWGEQFF. The CDR3 DNA reads as TGTGCCAGCAGCTTAGGACAGGGATGGGGTGAGCAGTTCTTC.

The table lists this clonotype with a few counts. This chain uses TRBV4-3 with TRBJ2-1, with 12 bases identical to TRBD2. Per the germline V gene, CDR1 is LGHNA and CDR2 is YSLEER. After removal of 5 bases from V and 8 bases from J, the junction contained 4 bases not matched to a gene. This CDR3 region has 14 residues. CDR3 sequence reads: CASSYRLAGDEQFF. As DNA, the CDR3 is TGCGCCAGCAGCTATCGACTAGCGGGAGATGAGCAGTTCTTC.

This clonotype was observed a handful of times. The CDR3 loop is CASEENSPLHF. In DNA form, the CDR3 reads TGTGCCAGTGAAGAGAATTCACCCCTCCACTTT. The rearrangement links TRBV7-2 to TRBJ1-6, with unresolved D. The CDR3 totals 11 residues. V shed 9 bases and J shed 7 bases, with 7 bases lying between them. The germline gives CDR1 SGHTA, CDR2 FQGNSA.

This clonotype was observed a handful of times. The rearrangement uses TRBV12-3 or TRBV12-4 and TRBJ2-1; perhaps D is TRBD1 or TRBD2 (5 bases each). V lost 7 bases and J 10 bases, leaving 17 bases between the germline ends. The CDR3 has 13 residues. The CDR3 DNA reads TGTGCCAGCACTGAGCGGTGGGGGAACGAGCAGTTCTTC. Amino acid sequence: CASTERWGNEQFF.